Listed below are T cell receptor beta chains from one sample, sequenced in a study of T cell responses to AZD1222 COVID-19 vaccine. Sequencing was performed with immunoSEQ multiplex PCR; in TCRdb, only in-frame clones are kept and a portion is missing. The table has roughly 150,000 clones, under 95% seen once. Sequences were derived from peripheral blood, sampled on day 0 of AZD1222 vaccination. These receptors originate from an adult in good health. CDR3s leave out the opening cysteine and the closing phenylalanine or tryptophan. D genes are given only for firm matches.

J gene | D gene | V gene | CDR3 protein
TRBJ2-3 | NA | TRBV4-3 | ASSQEYRSIDTQY
TRBJ1-1 | NA | TRBV6-5 | ASSYSGGGSEAF
TRBJ2-5 | NA | TRBV12-3/TRBV12-4 | ASSFGDPGTQY
TRBJ2-2 | TRBD1 | TRBV19 | ASISGGAAGELF
TRBJ1-5 | NA | TRBV6-1 | ASSEMFGQPQH
TRBJ1-1 | NA | TRBV5-1 | ASSPNGQRNTEAF
TRBJ2-1 | TRBD2 | TRBV12-5 | ASGEGTSVNNEQF
TRBJ2-7 | TRBD2 | TRBV4-3 | ASSQDTSGISYEQY
TRBJ2-7 | TRBD2 | TRBV2 | ASKVAGPSYEQY
TRBJ2-2 | TRBD2 | TRBV6-2/TRBV6-3 | ASSGGLGSNTGELF
TRBJ2-3 | NA | TRBV27 | ASSPQSGTDTQY
TRBJ1-2 | TRBD1 | TRBV28 | ASRQGVYGYT
TRBJ2-1 | TRBD2 | TRBV3-1/TRBV3-2 | ASSQEGTSGSYNEQF
TRBJ2-3 | TRBD1 | TRBV2 | ASTDRGSTDTQY
TRBJ1-6 | NA | TRBV6-4 | ASKQGLWVNSPLH
TRBJ1-5 | NA | TRBV6-6 | ASRAGNQPQH
TRBJ2-1 | NA | TRBV11-2 | ASSLHPESSYNEQF
TRBJ1-2 | NA | TRBV5-1 | ASSFGRGYGYT
TRBJ1-2 | NA | TRBV10-3 | AISDRAGYGYT
TRBJ2-3 | TRBD1 | TRBV7-2 | ASSWDRSTDTQY
TRBJ2-7 | NA | TRBV28 | ANGIYEQY
TRBJ2-7 | NA | TRBV30 | AWKPNWAYEQY
TRBJ2-6 | TRBD1 | TRBV6-6 | ASSLRDRHYSGANVLT
TRBJ1-5 | NA | TRBV19 | ASSWGYSNQPQH
TRBJ2-3 | TRBD2 | TRBV11-3 | ASAWGSGRAESTDTQY
TRBJ2-5 | TRBD1 | TRBV25-1 | ASSRQGQETQY
TRBJ2-1 | TRBD2 | TRBV7-6 | ASSPLIAGRRNEQF
TRBJ1-1 | NA | TRBV28 | ASSGSGNTEAF
TRBJ1-1 | TRBD1 | TRBV6-2/TRBV6-3 | ASSFSRQGTEAF
TRBJ2-1 | TRBD1 | TRBV7-2 | ASSPVAGGMYEQF
TRBJ1-2 | NA | TRBV11-2 | ASSSQGNYGYT
TRBJ1-2 | NA | TRBV21-1 | ASTISIGQGGYGYT
TRBJ2-7 | NA | TRBV10-2 | ASSEDETYEQY
TRBJ1-5 | NA | TRBV28 | ASSLRPGHPGPQH
TRBJ2-2 | NA | TRBV11-2 | ASSLEPLTGELF
TRBJ2-2 | TRBD1 | TRBV7-3 | ASSPAGTGGTGELF
TRBJ2-1 | NA | TRBV9 | ASGTHLRREQF
TRBJ2-7 | TRBD1 | TRBV7-8 | ASSPRDSLYEQY
TRBJ2-2 | NA | TRBV7-9 | ASSTAQVYGELF
TRBJ2-7 | NA | TRBV5-1 | ASSSGRGVEQY
TRBJ2-3 | TRBD2 | TRBV6-2/TRBV6-3 | ASSYSDRLAGGEY
TRBJ2-7 | TRBD2 | TRBV6-2/TRBV6-3 | ASSQIAGLSYEQY